This T cell receptor beta chain was recovered during a study of tumor-infiltrating lymphocytes in primary liver carcinoma. A remark on this clonotype: No conserved phenylalanine or tryptophan is present at the end of the CDR3, so a read error is the likely explanation.

V gave up 6 bases and J gave up 6 bases; unmatched junction bases: 11. Germline V gene lookup returns CDR1 SQVTM and CDR2 ANQGSEA. This CDR3 region has 13 residues. The study co-extracted DNA and RNA from roughly 20-30 mg of unsorted bulk tissue. The input was 450 to 550 ng total RNA; TCR beta cDNA was made from it with a constant-region primer. Three nested multiplex PCR rounds, a slightly modified ARM-PCR method, built the TCR beta libraries. The first two PCR rounds, nine to ten cycles each, used TRBV1-TRBV30 forward primers and a C-beta reverse primer. TCRdb reprocessed the multiplex PCR reads via MiXCR and lists one record per CDR3 protein. This sample has about 66,000 distinct CDR3 sequences, with over 60% found just once.

The receptor comes from a man aged 40-49 years with primary liver carcinoma and hepatitis B virus infection. Sequenced material: liver tumor tissue from sampling region 4. Noted subset: tumor region T4, right-lateral pole. The V call is TRBV29-1, the J call TRBJ2-7; 7 nucleotides agree with TRBD2. The CDR3 nucleotides are TGCAGCGTCCAATCGAGGGGAGGGCGCGAGCAGTACTCC. The encoded protein is CSVQSRGGREQYS.